This T cell receptor (beta chain) was identified in a study of beta chain features in type 1 diabetes. Study overall: Sorted cells from all samples, numbering approximately 100 million, were examined. Study outcomes and limitations: Type 1 diabetes patients had TCRB CDR3s that were shorter (moderately but significantly so) in all four CD4+ subsets. No resolution was reached here on whether HLA type influences TCRB rearrangement. VDJ junctions from patients with type 1 diabetes contained fewer insertions and more deletions.

The entirety of the isolated RNA underwent reverse transcription, so expressed TCRB transcripts were sequenced. Generated by immunoSEQ multiplex PCR, the TCRdb table keeps only in-frame clones and is missing some. The sample yields 300,000 to 400,000 clones, 13% seen once. The V end was cut by 4 bases, the J end by 4 bases, with 8 bases between. Germline CDR1 is LNHDA and CDR2 is SQIVND (reference sequence). The CDR3 runs to 13 residues. On this clone itself: The antigen is not known.

The J gene is TRBJ2-1, the V gene TRBV19; perhaps TRBD2 as D (6 bases). Sequencing was done on a sample of naive CD4+ T cells from blood. The origin of this receptor is a woman aged 18-29 years with type 1 diabetes. CDR3 residues: CASSTAGYNEQFF. The CDR3 DNA reads TGTGCCAGTAGTACGGCGGGATACAATGAGCAGTTCTTC.